This T cell receptor beta chain was identified during a study of cytotoxic CD8 clonotypes in ibrutinib-treated CLL (dated by TCRdb to about 2021). For the wider study: The cohort included some 14 treatment-naive and roughly 10 relapsed/refractory patients; roughly 17 were IGHV unmutated. Responses were partial in approximately 24 patients and complete in 2; after median approximately 69 months follow-up, some 15 stayed in remission and approximately 12 progressed. Samples at response were collected after a median of roughly twelve months of treatment, with a range of roughly 6 to 40 months. An average of roughly 250,000 productive templates and 94,082 productive rearrangements was obtained per sample. Of the 90 or so participants in the trial, about 26 had longitudinal samples available. Cryopreserved peripheral blood mononuclear cells were obtained prior to treatment, at the time of response, and at either disease progression or sustained remission. Every sample from remission and from progressive disease was obtained while the patients were still on ibrutinib.

As concerns this clone: It lacks a known antigen. Base quality data are lacking; no much larger clone is found one base away.

On a MiSeq, deep resolution sequencing aimed for a depth between 1 in 1 million and 1 in 200,000 T cells, with each clonotype covered roughly 10x on average. The immunoSEQ hsTCRB Kit was used to generate TCR beta libraries. The authors' pipeline ran thus. The data were analyzed with ImmunoSEQ Analyzer and ImmunoSEQ Data Assistant, and V, D and J gene assignments followed IMGT definitions. Clonality, which ranges from 0 to 1, was calculated as one minus the normalized Shannon entropy of productive rearrangement frequencies. Public clonotype analysis was restricted to overrepresented clonotypes comprising at least 0.05% of each patient's repertoire. About a dozen repertoires from age-matched healthy donors, obtained from immuneACCESS, served as clonality controls. This immuneACCESS table, as held by TCRdb, lists in-frame sequences with V and J called but not all clones. Of the missing ones, under half trace to an unresolved V gene in checked studies; the others have no known cause. Clone size and V and J calls were adopted from that table, with D and trimming inferred from the DNA. The sample table records approximately 350,000 clones; 67% of these occur just once. The ten largest clonotypes hold 6.3% of the sample.

The investigation overall reported the following: Clonality rose at ibrutinib response, remained stable during sustained remission, and dropped back toward baseline at progression. Public clonotypes were found to be uncommon and were observed to contract or remain stable during treatment; the increase in clonality was shown to reflect expansion of private clonotypes at ibrutinib response. Baseline clonality was found to be higher than that of age-matched healthy donors and was strongly correlated with circulating CD8+ T-cell counts. Sustained-remission and progressing patients did not have matched sampling times, and lymph node repertoires were not examined.

From the cysteine through the phenylalanine, the CDR3 covers 15 amino acids. Here the CDR3 DNA is all that survives: 45 bases in frame from base 1. For CDR1 and CDR2, the germline V gene lists MGHRA and YSYEKL. V loses 2 bases of germline sequence and J loses 1 base, and the interval between the two ends is 9 bases. Approximately 2 micrograms of genomic DNA were extracted from cryopreserved PBMCs for TCR beta library preparation. Longitudinal blood samples from CLL patients receiving ibrutinib monotherapy were subjected to high-throughput TCR beta sequencing. The patients were enrolled in a single-center, open-label phase 2 trial of ibrutinib monotherapy.

The sequence is built from TRBV4-1 and TRBJ1-5; D gene: possibly TRBD1, on 5 matching bases. Sequencing used PBMCs, obtained after 36 months of ibrutinib treatment. The clonotype was recovered from a human donor with chronic lymphocytic leukemia. The DNA sequence follows: TGCGCCAGCAGCCAAAAGCAGGGAAGCAATCAGCCCCAGCATTTT. This translates into CASSQKQGSNQPQHF.